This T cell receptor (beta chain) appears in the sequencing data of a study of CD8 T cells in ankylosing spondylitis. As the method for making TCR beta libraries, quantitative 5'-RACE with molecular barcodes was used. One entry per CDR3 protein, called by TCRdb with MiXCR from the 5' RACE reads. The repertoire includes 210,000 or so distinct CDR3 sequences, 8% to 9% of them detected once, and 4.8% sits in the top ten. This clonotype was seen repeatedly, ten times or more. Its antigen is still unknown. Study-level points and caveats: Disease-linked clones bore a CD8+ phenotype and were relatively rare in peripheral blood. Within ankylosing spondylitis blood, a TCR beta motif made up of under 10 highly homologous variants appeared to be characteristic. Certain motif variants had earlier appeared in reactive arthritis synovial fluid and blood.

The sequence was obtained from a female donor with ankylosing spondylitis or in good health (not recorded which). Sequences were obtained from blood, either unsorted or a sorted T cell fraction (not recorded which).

This chain's CDR3 is CASRPTATASHGYTF. The CDR3 bases are TGTGCCAGCAGGCCTACTGCAACTGCCAGCCATGGCTACACCTTC. This chain links TRBV12-3 or TRBV12-4 with TRBJ1-2; D not certain. The V end was cut by 6 bases, the J end by 6 bases, with 20 bases between. The CDR3 is 15 residues long.